A single T cell receptor beta chain is shown here with its context. Its specificity is not known. The germline V gene encodes CDR1 LNHDA and CDR2 SQIVND (reference sequence). V lost 1 base and J lost 2, with 8 bases in between. The CDR3 extends over 15 amino acids. The sample's treatment: approximately 9-day PBMC culture with coronavirus spike peptide pools or control peptides (ViraFEST assay). After expanding antigen-specific T cells with peptide pools, ViraFEST sequenced their TCRs. These data belong to a study of vaccination and CD4 T cells after COVID-19. Turning to the study itself: Two Hispanic individuals were among six male and four female convalescent patients. Convalescent patients gave post-COVID blood a median about 100 days post-diagnosis, range 35 to 161.

Overall study findings and caveats: Although the median of SARS-CoV-2-reactive clonotypes rose from 21 to 38, the change was not significant.

The study sequenced cultured CD4+ T cell DNA using the Oncomine TCR Beta short-read assay. MiXCR, run by TCRdb on the PCR reads, gives a single entry per CDR3 protein. Among fewer than 14,000 distinct CDR3 sequences listed, around 77% were seen once. The sample was CD4+ T cells from blood, cultured in vitro. The clonotype was recovered from a human donor who had recovered from COVID-19. The chain carries TRBV19 and TRBJ2-2; D ambiguous. The chain's CDR3 is CASSIAGQNTGELFF. The CDR3 DNA reads as TGTGCCAGTAGTATAGCGGGCCAAAACACCGGGGAGCTGTTTTTT.